Listed here are 2 T cell receptor beta chains from one sample, sequenced in a study of cytomegalovirus exposure and HLA in healthy donors listed by TCRdb under 2017. The library was generated by the immunoSEQ multiplex PCR assay. TCRdb mirrors the immuneACCESS table, restricted to in-frame sequences. Some clones are absent from its copies; in checked studies, under half trace to an unresolved V gene, and the reason for the others is unknown. The sample contains around 74,000 clones, about 82% of them found a single time. Around 2.9% of the sample belongs to the ten largest clones. Material for sequencing was PBMCs. These receptors were obtained from a man under 40 in good health and CMV-seronegative.

This chain links TRBV18 with TRBJ2-1; TRBD2 aligns across 8 bases. This CDR3 comprises 16 residues. Germline V gene data show CDR1 as KGHSH and CDR2 as LQKENI. V lost 4 bases, J lost 0 bases, and 5 bases stayed unmatched. CDR3 sequence: CASSRPAGGSYNEQFF. CDR3 in DNA: TGTGCCAGCTCACGGCCTGCGGGGGGCTCCTACAATGAGCAGTTCTTC. Using reference TRBV18 and TRBJ2-1 for the parts outside the CDR3, the full variable domain is NAGVMQNPRHLVRRRGQEARLRCSPMKGHSHVYWYRQLPEEGLKFMVYLQKENIIDESGMPKERFSAEFPKEGPSILRIQQVVRGDSAAYFCASSRPAGGSYNEQFFGPGTRLTVL.

This clone was detected once. The CDR3 loop reads CASSFTSGGTYNEQFF. For the CDR3, the DNA is TGTGCCAGCAGCTTTACTAGCGGGGGAACCTACAATGAGCAGTTCTTC. The rearrangement uses TRBV7-2 and TRBJ2-1, with 11 bases that match TRBD2. CDR3 size: 16 residues. After removal of 3 bases from V and 2 bases from J, the junction contained 3 bases not matched to a gene. Germline CDR1 reads SGHTA; CDR2 reads FQGNSA.